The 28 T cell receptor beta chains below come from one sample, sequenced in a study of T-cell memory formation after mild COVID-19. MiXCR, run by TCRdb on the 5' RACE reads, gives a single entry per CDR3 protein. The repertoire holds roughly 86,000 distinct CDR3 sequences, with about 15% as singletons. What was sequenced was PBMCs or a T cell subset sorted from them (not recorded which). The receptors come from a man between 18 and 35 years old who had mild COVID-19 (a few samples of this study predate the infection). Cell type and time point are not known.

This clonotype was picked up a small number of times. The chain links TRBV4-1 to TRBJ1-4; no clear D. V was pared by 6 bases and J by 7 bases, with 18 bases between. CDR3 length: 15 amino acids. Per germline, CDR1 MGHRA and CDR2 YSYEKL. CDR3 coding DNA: TGCGCCAGCAGGGCCCGGCACTTTTTGGGTGAAAAACTGTTTTTT. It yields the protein CASRARHFLGEKLFF.

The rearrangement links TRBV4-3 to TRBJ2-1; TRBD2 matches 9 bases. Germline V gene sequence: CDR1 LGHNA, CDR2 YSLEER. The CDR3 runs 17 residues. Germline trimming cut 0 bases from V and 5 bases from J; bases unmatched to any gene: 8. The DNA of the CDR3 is TGCGCCAGCAGCCAAGATCCCTTAGCGGGGGACGACAATGAGCAGTTCTTC. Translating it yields CASSQDPLAGDDNEQFF.

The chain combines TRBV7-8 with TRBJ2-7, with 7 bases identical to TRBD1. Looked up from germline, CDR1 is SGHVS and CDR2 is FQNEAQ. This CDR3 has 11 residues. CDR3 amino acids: CASSLGTAQYV. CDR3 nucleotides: TGTGCCAGCAGTTTAGGGACAGCGCAGTACGTC.

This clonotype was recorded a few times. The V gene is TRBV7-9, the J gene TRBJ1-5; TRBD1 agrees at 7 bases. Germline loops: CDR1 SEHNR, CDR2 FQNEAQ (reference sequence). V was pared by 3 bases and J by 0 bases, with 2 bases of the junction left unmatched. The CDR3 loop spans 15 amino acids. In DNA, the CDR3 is TGTGCCAGCAGCTTTGGACAGGATAGCAATCAGCCCCAGCATTTT. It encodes CASSFGQDSNQPQHF.

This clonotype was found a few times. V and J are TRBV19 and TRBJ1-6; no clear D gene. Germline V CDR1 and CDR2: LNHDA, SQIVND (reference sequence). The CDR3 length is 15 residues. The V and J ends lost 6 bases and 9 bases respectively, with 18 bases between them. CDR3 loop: CASSPYGVIGSPLHF. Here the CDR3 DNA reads TGTGCCAGTAGCCCCTACGGAGTCATCGGTTCACCCCTCCACTTT.

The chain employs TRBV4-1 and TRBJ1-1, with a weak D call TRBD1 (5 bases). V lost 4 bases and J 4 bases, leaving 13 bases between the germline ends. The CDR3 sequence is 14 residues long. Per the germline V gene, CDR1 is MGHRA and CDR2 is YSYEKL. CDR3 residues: CASSPRSGSTEAFF. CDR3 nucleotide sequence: TGCGCCAGCAGCCCCCGATCAGGGAGCACTGAAGCTTTCTTT.

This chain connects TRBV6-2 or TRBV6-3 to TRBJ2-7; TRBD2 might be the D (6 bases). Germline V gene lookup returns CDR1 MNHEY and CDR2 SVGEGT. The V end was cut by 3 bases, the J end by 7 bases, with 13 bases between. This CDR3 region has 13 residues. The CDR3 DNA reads TGTGCCAGCAGTTATCCAGGGAGGAGGGAGCAGTACTTC. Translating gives CASSYPGRREQYF.

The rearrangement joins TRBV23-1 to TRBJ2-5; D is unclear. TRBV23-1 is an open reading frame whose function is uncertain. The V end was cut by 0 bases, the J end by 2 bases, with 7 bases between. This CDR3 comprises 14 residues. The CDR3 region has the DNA TGCGCCAGCAGTCAATCCCACCAGCAAGAGACCCAGTACTTC. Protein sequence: CASSQSHQQETQYF.

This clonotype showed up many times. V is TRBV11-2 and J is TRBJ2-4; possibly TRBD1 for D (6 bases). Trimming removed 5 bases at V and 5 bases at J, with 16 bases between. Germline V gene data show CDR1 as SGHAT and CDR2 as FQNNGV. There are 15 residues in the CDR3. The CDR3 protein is CASSRRQGHQNIQYF. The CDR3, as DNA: TGTGCCAGCAGCCGACGCCAGGGGCACCAAAACATTCAGTACTTC.

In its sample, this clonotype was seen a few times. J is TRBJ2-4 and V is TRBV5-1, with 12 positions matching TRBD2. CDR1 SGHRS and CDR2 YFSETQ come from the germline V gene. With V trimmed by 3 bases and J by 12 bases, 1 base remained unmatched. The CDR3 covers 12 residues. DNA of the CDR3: TGCGCCAGCAGCTGGACTAGCGGGGCTCAGTACTTC. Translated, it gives CASSWTSGAQYF.

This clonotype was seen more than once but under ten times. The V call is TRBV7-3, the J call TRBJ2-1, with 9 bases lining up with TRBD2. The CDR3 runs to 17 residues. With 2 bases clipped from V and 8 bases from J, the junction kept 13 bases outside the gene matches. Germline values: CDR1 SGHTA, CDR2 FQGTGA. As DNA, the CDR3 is TGTGCCAGCAGCTTATCCCGCGCTAGCGGGGTACGGGATGAGCAGTTCTTC. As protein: CASSLSRASGVRDEQFF.

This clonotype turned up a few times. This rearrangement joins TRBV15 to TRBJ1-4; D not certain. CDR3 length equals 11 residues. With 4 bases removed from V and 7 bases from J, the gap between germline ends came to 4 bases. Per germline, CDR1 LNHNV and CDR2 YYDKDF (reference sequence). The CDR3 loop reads CATSMGEKLFF. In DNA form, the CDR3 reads TGTGCCACCAGCATGGGTGAAAAACTGTTTTTT.

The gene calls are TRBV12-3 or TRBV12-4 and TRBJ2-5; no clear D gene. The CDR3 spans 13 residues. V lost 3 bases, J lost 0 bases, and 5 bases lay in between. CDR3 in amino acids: CASSFEYQETQYF. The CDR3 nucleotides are TGTGCCAGCAGTTTCGAGTACCAAGAGACCCAGTACTTC.

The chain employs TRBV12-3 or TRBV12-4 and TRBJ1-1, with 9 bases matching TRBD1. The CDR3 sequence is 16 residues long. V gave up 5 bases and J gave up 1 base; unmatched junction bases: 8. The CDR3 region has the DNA TGTGCCAGCAGTGTCGGATACAGGGGGCCGAACACTGAAGCTTTCTTT. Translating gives CASSVGYRGPNTEAFF.

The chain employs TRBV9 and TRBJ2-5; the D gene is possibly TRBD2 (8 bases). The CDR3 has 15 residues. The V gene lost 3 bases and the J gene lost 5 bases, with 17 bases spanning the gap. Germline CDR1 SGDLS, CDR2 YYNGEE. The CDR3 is CASSEGAGGLETQYF. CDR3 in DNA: TGTGCCAGCAGCGAGGGGGCGGGAGGTTTGGAGACCCAGTACTTC.

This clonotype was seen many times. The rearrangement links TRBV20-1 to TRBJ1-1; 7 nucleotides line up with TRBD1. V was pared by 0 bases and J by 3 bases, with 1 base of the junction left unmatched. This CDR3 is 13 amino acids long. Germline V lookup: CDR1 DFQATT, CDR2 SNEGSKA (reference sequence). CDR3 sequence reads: CSAREQGDTEAFF. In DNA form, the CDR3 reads TGCAGTGCTAGAGAGCAGGGGGACACTGAAGCTTTCTTT.

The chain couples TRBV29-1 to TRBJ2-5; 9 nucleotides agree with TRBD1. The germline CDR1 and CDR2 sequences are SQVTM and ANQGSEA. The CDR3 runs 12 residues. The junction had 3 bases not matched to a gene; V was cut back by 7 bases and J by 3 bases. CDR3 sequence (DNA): TGCAGCGCGTGGACAGGGGAAGAGACCCAGTACTTC. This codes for CSAWTGEETQYF.

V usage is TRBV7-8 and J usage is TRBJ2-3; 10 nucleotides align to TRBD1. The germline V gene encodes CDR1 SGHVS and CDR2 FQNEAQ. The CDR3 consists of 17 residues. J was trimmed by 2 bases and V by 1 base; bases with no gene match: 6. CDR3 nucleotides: TGTGCCAGCAGCTTAGATGGGGACAGGGGACTCACAGATACGCAGTATTTT. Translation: CASSLDGDRGLTDTQYF.

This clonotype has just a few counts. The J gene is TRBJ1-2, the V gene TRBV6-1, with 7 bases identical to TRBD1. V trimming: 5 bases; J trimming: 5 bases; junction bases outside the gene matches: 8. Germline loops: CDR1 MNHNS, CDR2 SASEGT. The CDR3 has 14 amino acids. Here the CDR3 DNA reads TGTGCCAGCAGTTGGAAGGGGGCGCGGTATGGCTACACCTTC. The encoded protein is CASSWKGARYGYTF.

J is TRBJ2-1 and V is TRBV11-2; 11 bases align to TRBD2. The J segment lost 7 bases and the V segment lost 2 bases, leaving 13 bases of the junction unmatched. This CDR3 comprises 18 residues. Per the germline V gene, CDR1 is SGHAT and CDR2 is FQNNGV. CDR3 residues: CASSLLALAGGRLNEQFF. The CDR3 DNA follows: TGTGCCAGCAGCTTATTAGCCCTAGCGGGGGGCCGGTTGAATGAGCAGTTCTTC.

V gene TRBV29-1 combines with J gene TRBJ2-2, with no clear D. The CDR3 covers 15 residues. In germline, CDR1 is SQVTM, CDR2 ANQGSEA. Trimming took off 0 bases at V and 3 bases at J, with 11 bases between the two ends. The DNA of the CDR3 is TGCAGCGTTGAAGATGTTCAGGAACACACCGGGGAGCTGTTTTTT. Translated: CSVEDVQEHTGELFF.

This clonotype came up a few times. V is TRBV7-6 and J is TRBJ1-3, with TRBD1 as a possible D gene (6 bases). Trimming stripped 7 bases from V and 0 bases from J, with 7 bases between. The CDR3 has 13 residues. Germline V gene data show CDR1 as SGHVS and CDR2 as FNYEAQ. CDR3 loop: CASTGVSGNTIYF. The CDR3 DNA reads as TGTGCCAGCACAGGGGTCTCTGGAAACACCATATATTTT. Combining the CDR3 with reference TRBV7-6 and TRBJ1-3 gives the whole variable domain GAGVSQSPRYKVTKRGQDVALRCDPISGHVSLYWYRQALGQGPEFLTYFNYEAQQDKSGLPNDRFSAERPEGSISTLTIQRTEQRDSAMYRCASTGVSGNTIYFGEGSWLTVV.

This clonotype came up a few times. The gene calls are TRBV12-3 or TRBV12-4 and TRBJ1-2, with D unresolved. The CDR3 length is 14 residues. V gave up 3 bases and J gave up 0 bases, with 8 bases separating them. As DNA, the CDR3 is TGTGCCAGCAGTTTTGACATGGCTAACTATGGCTACACCTTC. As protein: CASSFDMANYGYTF.

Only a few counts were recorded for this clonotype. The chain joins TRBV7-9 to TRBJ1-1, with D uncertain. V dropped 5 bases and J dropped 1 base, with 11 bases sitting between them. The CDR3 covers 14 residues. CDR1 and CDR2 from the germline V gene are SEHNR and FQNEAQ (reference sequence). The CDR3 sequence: CASSRRTENTEAFF. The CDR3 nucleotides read TGTGCCAGCAGCCGGAGAACAGAGAACACTGAAGCTTTCTTT. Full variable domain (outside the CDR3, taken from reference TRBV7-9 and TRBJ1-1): DTGVSQNPRHKITKRGQNVTFRCDPISEHNRLYWYRQTLGQGPEFLTYFQNEAQLEKSRLLSDRFSAERPKGSFSTLEIQRTEQGDSAMYLCASSRRTENTEAFFGQGTRLTVV.

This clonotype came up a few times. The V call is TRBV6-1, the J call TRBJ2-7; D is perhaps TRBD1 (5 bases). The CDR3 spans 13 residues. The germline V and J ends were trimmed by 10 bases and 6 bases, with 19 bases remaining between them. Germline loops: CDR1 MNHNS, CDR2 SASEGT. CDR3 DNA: TGTGCCACGCAAGCCAGGGCGTCCCTCGAGCAGTACGTC. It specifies CATQARASLEQYV.

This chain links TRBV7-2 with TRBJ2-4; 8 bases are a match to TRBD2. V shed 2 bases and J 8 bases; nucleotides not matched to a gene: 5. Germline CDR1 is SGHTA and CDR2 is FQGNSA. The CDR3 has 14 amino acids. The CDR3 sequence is CASSLNFGGDIQYF. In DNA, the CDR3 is TGTGCCAGCAGCTTAAATTTCGGGGGGGACATTCAGTACTTC.

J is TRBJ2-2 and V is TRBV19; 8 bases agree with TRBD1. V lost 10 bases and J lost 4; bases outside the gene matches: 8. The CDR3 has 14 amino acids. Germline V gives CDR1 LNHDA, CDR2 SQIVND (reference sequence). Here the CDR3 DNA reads TGTGCCACCCGATGGACAGGGATCACCGGGGAGCTGTTTTTT. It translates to CATRWTGITGELFF.

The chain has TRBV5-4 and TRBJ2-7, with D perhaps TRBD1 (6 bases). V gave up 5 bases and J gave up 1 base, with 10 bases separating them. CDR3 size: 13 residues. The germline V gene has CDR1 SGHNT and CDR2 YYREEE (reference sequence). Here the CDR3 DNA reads TGTGCCAGCAGGGCACAGGGTTCCTACGAGCAGTACTTC. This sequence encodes CASRAQGSYEQYF.